The 20 T cell receptor beta chains below come from one sample, sequenced in a study of T cell clones after liver transplantation. Clones were read by immunoSEQ multiplex PCR, and TCRdb kept only the in-frame ones, dropping some. The table includes about 33,000 clones, just under 95% detected once. Material: CD8+ T cells from blood, obtained 12 months after liver transplant. The origin of the receptors is a human patient who received a liver transplant. Part of the T cell pool may stem from the graft donor.

Sample share makes this clone medium-sized. This chain links TRBV10-3 with TRBJ2-7, with TRBD2 matching 7 bases. The CDR3 has 15 residues. From germline, CDR1 is ENHRY and CDR2 SYGVKD. V lost 0 bases to trimming and J lost 2 bases; unmatched junction nucleotides: 4. The CDR3 reads CAISESAGFPYEQYF. CDR3 DNA sequence: TGTGCCATCAGTGAGTCAGCGGGGTTCCCCTACGAGCAGTACTTC.

This chain joins TRBV7-8 and TRBJ2-7, with 7 bases lining up with TRBD1. V trimming: 5 bases; J trimming: 3 bases; junction bases outside the gene matches: 4. This CDR3 contains 13 residues. Looked up from germline, CDR1 is SGHVS and CDR2 is FQNEAQ. CDR3 residues: CASSRRDSYEQYF. DNA of the CDR3: TGTGCCAGCAGCCGAAGGGACAGCTACGAGCAGTACTTC.

The gene calls are TRBV2 and TRBJ1-2; TRBD1 matches 9 bases. Trimming took 6 bases from V and 8 from J; bases not matched to a gene: 10. This CDR3 spans 14 amino acids. Germline V lookup: CDR1 SNHLY, CDR2 FYNNEI. The CDR3 nucleotides are TGTGCCAGCAGGACGGGACAGGGTCTGTACGGCTACACCTTC. Translating gives CASRTGQGLYGYTF.

The V call is TRBV7-9, the J call TRBJ1-2, with 7 bases identical to TRBD1. The CDR3 consists of 15 residues. CDR1 is SEHNR, CDR2 FQNEAQ, per germline (reference sequence). Trimming at V came to 4 bases and at J to 3 bases, leaving 8 bases not matched to a gene. Here the CDR3 reads CASSSHRGRDYGYTF. CDR3 sequence (DNA): TGTGCCAGCAGCTCTCACAGGGGAAGAGACTATGGCTACACCTTC.

V is TRBV27 and J is TRBJ2-7; TRBD2 might be the D (6 bases). The CDR3 is made up of 12 amino acids. Germline CDR1 is MNHEY and CDR2 is SMNVEV (reference sequence). Trimming removed 0 bases at V and 7 bases at J, with 7 bases between. The CDR3 DNA follows: TGTGCCAGCAGTTTATCTGGGAGGGAGCAGTACTTC. Encoded protein: CASSLSGREQYF.

The chain is built from TRBV9 and TRBJ2-1; D perhaps matches TRBD2 (5 bases). The CDR3 is 12 amino acids. Germline V gives CDR1 SGDLS, CDR2 YYNGEE. Between the trimmed V and J ends, which lost 4 bases and 11 bases, there was a span of 13 bases. CDR3 DNA: TGTGCCAGCAGCCCCGGGGAGCCGAAGCAGTTCTTC. Protein: CASSPGEPKQFF.

The chain joins TRBV12-5 to TRBJ2-1; 14 nucleotides agree with TRBD2. This CDR3 has 20 residues. V shed 7 bases and J 0 bases; nucleotides not matched to a gene: 14. CDR1 is LGHNT and CDR2 is FRNRAP in the germline V gene. CDR3 nucleotide sequence: TGTGCTAGTGACGGTCCCGGGACTAGCGGGAGAGTACACTCCTACAATGAGCAGTTCTTC. Encoded protein: CASDGPGTSGRVHSYNEQFF.

The chain combines TRBV28 with TRBJ1-2; 10 nucleotides align to TRBD1. CDR3 size: 14 residues. Per germline, CDR1 MDHEN and CDR2 SYDVKM. Trimming at V came to 6 bases and at J to 7 bases, leaving 8 bases not matched to a gene. For the CDR3, the DNA is TGTGCCAGCAGGTTCGCCGGGACAGGGGTTGGCTACACCTTC. Residues: CASRFAGTGVGYTF.

This rearrangement joins TRBV19 to TRBJ1-1, with 9 bases matching TRBD1. CDR1 LNHDA and CDR2 SQIVND come from the germline V gene (reference sequence). V lost 0 bases, J lost 3 bases, and 8 bases stayed unmatched. This CDR3 comprises 17 residues. DNA for the CDR3: TGTGCCAGTAGTATAGATAGGAACAGGGGGCTTGACACTGAAGCTTTCTTT. This gives the protein CASSIDRNRGLDTEAFF.

The chain carries TRBV2 and TRBJ2-1, with D hard to call. Germline loops: CDR1 SNHLY, CDR2 FYNNEI. V lost 1 base and J 5 bases, leaving 12 bases between the germline ends. This CDR3 is 15 amino acids long. Written as DNA, the CDR3 is TGTGCCAGCAGTGAAGGAGGATCCCCGAACAATGAGCAGTTCTTC. It translates to CASSEGGSPNNEQFF.

The chain has TRBV27 and TRBJ1-4, with D unclear. Germline V gives CDR1 MNHEY, CDR2 SMNVEV (reference sequence). The CDR3 has 11 residues. V lost 2 bases and J lost 8, with 3 bases in between. This CDR3 reads CASSLGEKLFF. CDR3 bases: TGTGCCAGCAGTTTAGGGGAAAAACTGTTTTTT.

The rearrangement uses TRBV27 and TRBJ2-1, with D perhaps TRBD1 or TRBD2 (6 bases each). The CDR3 spans 15 residues. V lost 4 bases to trimming and J lost 4 bases, with 14 bases between them. Germline V CDR1 and CDR2: MNHEY, SMNVEV (reference sequence). As DNA, the CDR3 is TGTGCCAGCAGTTCGGGGGCCCTCCCGTACAATGAGCAGTTCTTC. The encoded protein is CASSSGALPYNEQFF.

The rearrangement joins TRBV28 to TRBJ1-4, with TRBD1 as a possible D gene (5 bases). This CDR3 comprises 17 residues. The germline CDR1 and CDR2 sequences are MDHEN and SYDVKM. Trimming stripped 6 bases from V and 0 bases from J, with 17 bases between. The CDR3 here is CASREPGHLATNEKLFF. DNA of the CDR3: TGTGCCAGCAGGGAACCCGGACACTTGGCAACTAATGAAAAACTGTTTTTT.

V usage is TRBV6-1 and J usage is TRBJ2-7; 9 bases are a match to TRBD2. CDR3 length: 17 residues. Per the germline V gene, CDR1 is MNHNS and CDR2 is SASEGT. After removal of 1 base from V and 4 bases from J, the junction contained 11 bases not matched to a gene. The CDR3 spells CASSEDLWREGQYEQYF. The CDR3 coding sequence is TGTGCCAGCAGTGAAGATTTGTGGCGGGAGGGCCAGTACGAGCAGTACTTC.

The gene calls are TRBV2 and TRBJ2-1; 9 bases line up with TRBD1. The germline V gene encodes CDR1 SNHLY and CDR2 FYNNEI. This CDR3 spans 13 amino acids. J lost 5 bases, V lost 8 bases, and 4 bases had no gene match. CDR3: CASPGQGDNEQFF. The CDR3 DNA sequence: TGTGCCAGCCCGGGACAGGGCGACAATGAGCAGTTCTTC.

This rearrangement joins TRBV5-1 to TRBJ2-3, with 7 bases that match TRBD2. CDR1 SGHRS and CDR2 YFSETQ come from the germline V gene. The CDR3 has 16 residues. With V trimmed by 0 bases and J by 5 bases, 9 bases remained unmatched. CDR3 protein: CASSLVGREFIDTQYF. The CDR3, as DNA: TGCGCCAGCAGCTTGGTGGGGCGGGAGTTTATAGATACGCAGTATTTT.

In DNA, the CDR3 is TGTGCCAGCAGGCCCCCGGGTTTCATCTCTGGAAACACCATATATTTT. It translates to CASRPPGFISGNTIYF. The V call is TRBV7-9, the J call TRBJ1-3; no reliable D call. Germline CDR1 SEHNR, CDR2 FQNEAQ (reference sequence). The V end lost 6 bases, the J end lost 0 bases, and 15 bases lay between the germline ends. CDR3 length equals 16 residues.

The chain has TRBV9 and TRBJ2-7; D not resolved. The ends were cut back, 0 bases at V and 6 bases at J, with 13 bases in the middle. The CDR3 runs to 14 residues. Germline V lookup: CDR1 SGDLS, CDR2 YYNGEE. CDR3 sequence: CASSVESHPAEQYF. The CDR3, as DNA: TGTGCCAGCAGCGTAGAGTCTCACCCCGCCGAGCAGTACTTC.

CDR3 sequence: CASSSTLAGVYNEQFF. CDR3 DNA sequence: TGTGCCAGCAGTTCAACTCTAGCGGGAGTCTACAATGAGCAGTTCTTC. The chain is built from TRBV6-6 and TRBJ2-1, with 10 bases that match TRBD2. Germline trimming cut 4 bases from V and 3 bases from J; bases unmatched to any gene: 6. CDR1 is MNHNY, CDR2 SVGAGI, per germline (reference sequence). The CDR3 covers 16 residues.

This chain joins TRBV6-5 and TRBJ1-2, with 7 bases that match TRBD1. CDR3 length: 15 amino acids. The germline V gene encodes CDR1 MNHEY and CDR2 SVGAGI. The ends lost 4 bases at V and 1 base at J; junction bases unmatched: 6. CDR3 loop: CASSSRDRYNYGYTF. The DNA of the CDR3 is TGTGCCAGCAGTTCCCGGGACAGATATAACTATGGCTACACCTTC.